The present T cell receptor (beta chain) was sequenced within a study of T cell responses to AZD1222 COVID-19 vaccine. Overall study context: Second-dose recipients at about 4 or about 12 weeks were treated as one pooled group. Findings and caveats of the study: Clonal diversity may have been underestimated, and the donors were mostly white British, with more females than males. The study found Spike-specific TCR breadth and depth rose after two AZD1222 doses. Samples come after the peak T cell response, not at day 14.

Of note for this clone: Antigen specificity is unknown.

Measured with immunoSEQ multiplex PCR; TCRdb has only the in-frame clones, and not every one. The data show about 100,000 clones, with 88% seen just once and about 1.8% held by the top ten. V lost 6 bases and J lost 4; bases outside the gene matches: 4. The CDR3 is made up of 13 amino acids. CDR1 is ENHRY, CDR2 SYGVKD, per germline. The V gene is TRBV10-3, the J gene TRBJ2-5; 8 positions match TRBD1. The sample consisted of peripheral blood, taken on day 0 of AZD1222 vaccination. The sequence was obtained from an adult in good health. The CDR3 here is CAIRQGGGETQYF. CDR3 nucleotides: TGTGCCATCAGACAGGGGGGAGGAGAGACCCAGTACTTC.